These 23 T cell receptor beta chains originate from one sample sequenced in a study of shared clonotypes between healthy human individuals. The naive CD8 subset, CD45RO-negative cells positively selected for CCR7, excluded terminally differentiated effector memory CD45RA+ cells. Clones were sequenced by immunoSEQ multiplex PCR, and TCRdb holds only the in-frame ones, with some missing. The sample has roughly 550,000 clones; about 95% are singletons. Sequencing was carried out using naive CD8+ T cells sorted from blood. The source is a woman in her 30s in good health.

The chain employs TRBV11-2 and TRBJ2-5, with D hard to call. Germline V CDR1 and CDR2: SGHAT, FQNNGV. Trimming took 5 bases from V and 3 from J, leaving 10 bases between them. The CDR3 is made up of 13 amino acids. The CDR3 here is CASSLSWEETQYF. CDR3 DNA: TGTGCCAGCAGCCTGTCGTGGGAAGAGACCCAGTACTTC.

The rearrangement uses TRBV4-2 and TRBJ1-1; D gene uncertain. The CDR3 has 14 amino acids. Trimming stripped 4 bases from V and 1 base from J, with 10 bases between. CDR1 is LGHNA, CDR2 YNFKEQ, per germline. The CDR3 DNA sequence: TGTGCCAGCAGCCTCCTTGAGGGGAACACTGAAGCTTTCTTT. Translation: CASSLLEGNTEAFF.

The J gene is TRBJ2-2, the V gene TRBV7-2, with 10 nucleotides matching TRBD2. This CDR3 has 16 amino acids. The ends lost 2 bases at V and 7 bases at J; junction bases unmatched: 7. Germline V lookup: CDR1 SGHTA, CDR2 FQGNSA. In DNA, the CDR3 is TGTGCCAGCAGCTTACTAGCGGGAGAGAGGGGCGGGGAGCTGTTTTTT. This gives the protein CASSLLAGERGGELFF.

The chain joins TRBV21-1 to TRBJ1-5. TRBV21-1 is a recognized pseudogene. The CDR3 contains 17 residues. The CDR3 loop reads CASSKKAEGTQDQPQHF. CDR3 DNA sequence: TGTGCCAGCAGCAAGAAGGCAGAGGGAACCCAAGATCAGCCCCAGCATTTT.

The rearrangement links TRBV5-4 to TRBJ2-2; D unclear. Trimming left V 2 bases short and J 7 bases short, with 6 bases between. The CDR3 loop spans 12 amino acids. Looked up from germline, CDR1 is SGHNT and CDR2 is YYREEE (reference sequence). The CDR3 reads CASSLAFGELFF. CDR3 sequence (DNA): TGTGCCAGCAGCTTAGCGTTCGGGGAGCTGTTTTTT.

The chain has TRBV21-1 and TRBJ1-1. TRBV21-1 is listed as a pseudogene. The CDR3 is 13 amino acids. CDR3 region: CASSNLSRDYAFF. The CDR3, as DNA: TGTGCCAGCAGCAATTTGAGCAGGGACTATGCTTTCTTT.

The sample holds one count of this clone. The gene calls are TRBV6-1 and TRBJ1-2; D is undetermined. The CDR3 loop spans 14 amino acids. Germline V gives CDR1 MNHNS, CDR2 SASEGT. V dropped 1 base and J dropped 3 bases, with 9 bases sitting between them. CDR3 bases: TGTGCCAGCAGTGAAGGGGCTCCTCACTATGGCTACACCTTC. Protein sequence: CASSEGAPHYGYTF.

In its sample, this clone was seen once. This rearrangement joins TRBV18 to TRBJ2-7; D is possibly TRBD2 (6 bases). Germline V gene lookup returns CDR1 KGHSH and CDR2 LQKENI. The V end was cut by 3 bases, the J end by 3 bases, with 15 bases between. CDR3 length equals 15 residues. This CDR3 is CASSPSGTDYYEQYF. In nucleotides, the CDR3 is TGTGCCAGCTCACCCTCCGGGACGGACTACTACGAGCAGTACTTC.

V and J are TRBV7-9 and TRBJ1-2; 7 bases are shared with TRBD1. The CDR3 covers 18 residues. The ends lost 4 bases at V and 8 bases at J; junction bases unmatched: 22. The germline CDR1 and CDR2 sequences are SEHNR and FQNEAQ (reference sequence). The CDR3 sequence is CASSSNPNLRGSTSGYTF. In DNA form, the CDR3 reads TGTGCCAGCAGCTCAAACCCGAACCTCAGGGGGTCGACAAGCGGCTACACCTTC.

The chain recombines TRBV5-6 with TRBJ2-6; D is ambiguous. The CDR3 has 16 amino acids. Germline V gene sequence: CDR1 SGHDT, CDR2 YYEEEE. With 0 bases removed from V and 0 bases from J, the gap between germline ends came to 7 bases. Written as DNA, the CDR3 is TGTGCCAGCAGCTTGGCCATTTCCTCTGGGGCCAACGTCCTGACTTTC. Its translation: CASSLAISSGANVLTF.

This chain joins TRBV4-1 and TRBJ2-1; no reliable D call. Germline-derived CDR1 and CDR2 are MGHRA and YSYEKL. This CDR3 contains 16 residues. Trimming pared 1 base from V and 0 bases from J, leaving 10 bases between. This chain's CDR3 is CASSQGRQSSYNEQFF. The DNA of the CDR3 is TGCGCCAGCAGCCAAGGCCGGCAGAGCTCCTACAATGAGCAGTTCTTC.

The V call is TRBV7-8, the J call TRBJ1-1, with 7 bases fitting TRBD1. Germline lookup yields CDR1 SGHVS and CDR2 FQNEAQ. CDR3 size: 15 residues. V shed 4 bases and J 0 bases; nucleotides not matched to a gene: 5. CDR3 coding DNA: TGTGCCAGCAGCTACGGGACAGTCATGAACACTGAAGCTTTCTTT. This sequence encodes CASSYGTVMNTEAFF. The full variable domain, completed using reference TRBV7-8 and TRBJ1-1, is GAGVSQSPRYKVAKRGQDVALRCDPISGHVSLFWYQQALGQGPEFLTYFQNEAQLDKSGLPSDRFFAERPEGSVSTLKIQRTQQEDSAVYLCASSYGTVMNTEAFFGQGTRLTVV.

This rearrangement joins TRBV5-6 to TRBJ2-7; 7 bases line up with TRBD2. The CDR3 totals 13 residues. Germline CDR1 SGHDT, CDR2 YYEEEE. Trimming removed 2 bases from V and 5 bases from J; junction bases left unmatched: 4. The CDR3 spells CASSFTSVHEQYF. DNA of the CDR3: TGTGCCAGCAGCTTCACTAGCGTCCACGAGCAGTACTTC.

The CDR3 here is CATSAGPPGDTQYF. CDR3 DNA: TGTGCCACCAGCGCGGGGCCCCCGGGGGATACGCAGTATTTT. V usage is TRBV15 and J usage is TRBJ2-3; D may be TRBD2 (6 bases). The V gene lost 5 bases and the J gene lost 6 bases, with 15 bases spanning the gap. The CDR3 contains 14 residues. From germline, CDR1 is LNHNV and CDR2 YYDKDF (reference sequence).

V gene TRBV10-3 combines with J gene TRBJ1-5; possibly TRBD1 for D (5 bases). CDR1 and CDR2 (germline): ENHRY, SYGVKD. CDR3 length equals 18 residues. V lost 2 bases, J lost 0 bases, and 17 bases lay in between. The CDR3 DNA reads TGTGCCATCAGTGAGGGCAGGGCAGAGGGGTATAGCAATCAGCCCCAGCATTTT. As protein: CAISEGRAEGYSNQPQHF.

The chain employs TRBV7-1 and TRBJ2-7; TRBD1 matches at 9 bases. TRBV7-1 is an ORF, and what it does is uncertain. The V gene end was trimmed by 5 bases and the J gene end by 5 bases; junction bases not matched to a gene: 10. This CDR3 spans 15 amino acids. The CDR3 reads CASSGSPGTGNEQYF. The CDR3 DNA follows: TGTGCCAGCAGCGGAAGTCCCGGGACAGGGAACGAGCAGTACTTC.

The rearrangement joins TRBV29-1 to TRBJ1-2; maybe TRBD1 (5 bases). The CDR3 covers 14 residues. V gave up 4 bases and J gave up 4 bases, with 16 bases separating them. Germline V gene lookup returns CDR1 SQVTM and CDR2 ANQGSEA. The CDR3 coding sequence is TGCAGCGTTGTTAAATCGGGACGACCCTATGGCTACACCTTC. Translating it yields CSVVKSGRPYGYTF.

This clone was found once. The chain joins TRBV29-1 to TRBJ2-3; D tentatively fits TRBD1 or TRBD2 (7 bases each). CDR1 and CDR2 (germline): SQVTM, ANQGSEA. V dropped 3 bases and J dropped 9 bases, with 19 bases sitting between them. CDR3 length: 14 residues. In nucleotides, the CDR3 is TGCAGCGTTGATGCACCGACAGGGAGGGACACGCAGTATTTT. Its protein product is CSVDAPTGRDTQYF.

The chain uses TRBV27 and TRBJ2-7; 14 positions match TRBD2. Germline V CDR1 and CDR2: MNHEY, SMNVEV (reference sequence). The CDR3 covers 14 residues. Trimming took 6 bases from V and 12 from J; bases not matched to a gene: 10. CDR3 amino acids: CASRKGLAGEEWYF. CDR3 DNA sequence: TGTGCCAGCAGAAAGGGACTAGCGGGAGAGGAGTGGTACTTC.

The chain employs TRBV10-1 and TRBJ2-3; 9 positions agree with TRBD2. The CDR3 is made up of 14 amino acids. Germline assignment: CDR1 WNHNN and CDR2 SYGVQD (reference sequence). J gave up 6 bases and V 6 bases, and 7 bases lay outside the gene matches. The CDR3: CASRSSGSGDTQYF. The DNA of the CDR3 is TGCGCCAGCAGAAGTAGCGGGAGCGGGGATACGCAGTATTTT.

This chain uses TRBV7-8 with TRBJ1-1; D remains unclear. The CDR3 loop spans 14 amino acids. The V end was cut by 1 base, the J end by 4 bases, with 10 bases between. The germline gives CDR1 SGHVS, CDR2 FQNEAQ. CDR3 bases: TGTGCCAGCAGCTTAGAGCGAACGAGCACTGAAGCTTTCTTT. Its translation is CASSLERTSTEAFF.

This clone was counted a few times. J is TRBJ2-1 and V is TRBV10-1, with TRBD1 matching over 8 bases. The V gene end was trimmed by 6 bases and the J gene end by 1 base; junction bases not matched to a gene: 8. CDR3 length: 16 amino acids. Germline CDR1 and CDR2: WNHNN and SYGVQD (reference sequence). CDR3 region: CASSVGQGRSYNEQFF. CDR3 in DNA: TGCGCCAGCAGCGTCGGACAGGGACGATCCTACAATGAGCAGTTCTTC.

In this sample, this clone turned up once. This chain connects TRBV4-1 to TRBJ1-1; D is uncertain. The CDR3 is 13 residues long. Germline CDR1 reads MGHRA; CDR2 reads YSYEKL. V lost 4 bases and J lost 3, with 9 bases in between. DNA of the CDR3: TGCGCCAGCAGCCGCCGTGCCGACACTGAAGCTTTCTTT. Its protein product is CASSRRADTEAFF.